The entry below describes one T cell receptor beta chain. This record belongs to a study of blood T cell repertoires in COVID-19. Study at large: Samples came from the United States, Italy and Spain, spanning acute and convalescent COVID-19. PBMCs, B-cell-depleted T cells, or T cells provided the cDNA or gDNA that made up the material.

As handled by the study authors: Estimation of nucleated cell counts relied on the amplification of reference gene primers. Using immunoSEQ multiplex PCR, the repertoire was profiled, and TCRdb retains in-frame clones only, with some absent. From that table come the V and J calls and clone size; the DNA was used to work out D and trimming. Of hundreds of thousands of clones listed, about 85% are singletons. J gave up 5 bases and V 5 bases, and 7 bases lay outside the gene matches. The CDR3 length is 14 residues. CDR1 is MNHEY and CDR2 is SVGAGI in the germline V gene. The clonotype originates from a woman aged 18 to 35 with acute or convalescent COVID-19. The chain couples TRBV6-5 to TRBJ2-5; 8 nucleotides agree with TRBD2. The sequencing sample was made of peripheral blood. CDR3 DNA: TGTGCCAGCAGTATCGCGGGGGGTTGGGAGACCCAGTACTTC. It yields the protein CASSIAGGWETQYF.